The 29 T cell receptor beta chains reported below all come from one sample, sequenced in a study of T-cell reconstitution after alpha-beta-depleted transplantation in children (dated by TCRdb to the mid-2010s). Library generation was performed with PCR. The listed sequencing device is Illumina HiSeq 2500. Molecular barcoding was employed in the preparation of TCR libraries, with unique molecular identifiers being used to normalize TCRbeta repertoire quantification. TCRdb reprocessing: public reads trimmed at Q25 with fastp, clones called with MiXCR, in-frame beta chains kept. CDR3 protein duplicates are merged, each entry listing the most common genes and DNA. For this sample the table gives around 580,000 distinct CDR3 sequences, of which approximately 30% were detected only once. Under 45% of the sample belongs to the ten largest clones. Sample treatment or condition, as interpreted from the label and publication: allogeneic hematopoietic cell transplantation with graft depleted of TCRalphabeta T cells and CD19 B cells.

The material was PBMCs, obtained before TCRalphabeta/CD19-depleted stem cell transplant. These receptors were taken from a boy less than two years old with Wiskott-Aldrich syndrome, due to receive a stem cell transplant.

This clonotype came up a few times. The chain is built from TRBV5-1 and TRBJ2-1; the D gene is possibly TRBD2 (7 bases). The CDR3 contains 15 residues. The germline V gene has CDR1 SGHRS and CDR2 YFSETQ. V lost 4 bases and J lost 4, with 15 bases in between. Here the CDR3 DNA reads TGCGCCAGCAGCCGAAGAGGGGGGGCTTACAATGAGCAGTTCTTC. Protein: CASSRRGGAYNEQFF.

This clonotype was found a few times. The chain couples TRBV4-1 to TRBJ1-2; D gene unclear. V lost 0 bases to trimming and J lost 3 bases, with 14 bases between them. CDR1 and CDR2 (germline): MGHRA, YSYEKL. The CDR3 contains 16 residues. CDR3 nucleotide sequence: TGCGCCAGCAGCCAAGAGCCGACCATTCGTGACTATGGCTACACCTTC. Residues: CASSQEPTIRDYGYTF.

This chain uses TRBV12-3 or TRBV12-4 with TRBJ2-2, with D perhaps TRBD2 (6 bases). The CDR3 is 19 residues long. V gave up 1 base and J gave up 2 bases, with 20 bases separating them. The CDR3 loop is CASSLGRGPGLLNTGELFF. The CDR3 DNA reads TGTGCCAGCAGTTTAGGGCGGGGACCGGGACTCCTAAACACCGGGGAGCTGTTTTTT.

The rearrangement joins TRBV12-3 or TRBV12-4 to TRBJ2-5; 12 bases fit TRBD2. With 10 bases clipped from V and 0 bases from J, the junction kept 15 bases outside the gene matches. The CDR3 extends over 18 amino acids. CDR3 in amino acids: CAICLIKTSGSHQETQYF. As DNA, the CDR3 is TGTGCCATCTGTTTAATCAAGACTAGCGGGAGTCACCAAGAGACCCAGTACTTC.

This clonotype showed up just a few times. J is TRBJ2-1 and V is TRBV11-2, with no clear D. The germline V gene has CDR1 SGHAT and CDR2 FQNNGV. CDR3 size: 12 residues. Trimming took 1 base from V and 10 from J, leaving 8 bases between them. The CDR3 protein is CASSLAHEEQFF. The CDR3 DNA reads TGTGCCAGCAGCTTAGCCCATGAAGAGCAGTTCTTC.

This clonotype was seen a handful of times. The chain is built from TRBV7-9 and TRBJ2-1, with a tentative D call TRBD1 (6 bases). The germline V gene has CDR1 SEHNR and CDR2 FQNEAQ (reference sequence). CDR3 length equals 15 residues. V gave up 3 bases and J gave up 4 bases, with 13 bases separating them. The CDR3 protein is CASSFPGTIYNEQFF. The CDR3 coding sequence is TGTGCCAGCAGCTTTCCCGGGACAATATACAATGAGCAGTTCTTC.

This clonotype was counted between two and nine times. V usage is TRBV7-2 and J usage is TRBJ2-5, with D perhaps TRBD1 (6 bases). From germline, CDR1 is SGHTA and CDR2 FQGNSA. V lost 5 bases and J lost 5, with 12 bases in between. The CDR3 has 13 residues. CDR3 loop: CASSRPGVETQYF. The CDR3 DNA is TGTGCCAGCAGCCGCCCAGGGGTGGAGACCCAGTACTTC.

The rearrangement joins TRBV5-1 to TRBJ2-7; D not certain. The V end lost 0 bases, the J end lost 2 bases, and 9 bases lay between the germline ends. The CDR3 is made up of 14 amino acids. Germline V lookup: CDR1 SGHRS, CDR2 YFSETQ. The CDR3, as DNA: TGCGCCAGCAGCTTGGGAGGTTCTCCCTACGAGCAGTACTTC. It translates to CASSLGGSPYEQYF.

This chain joins TRBV18 and TRBJ2-5; D is ambiguous. Trimming removed 5 bases at V and 2 bases at J, with 12 bases between. CDR1 and CDR2 (germline): KGHSH, LQKENI. CDR3 size: 14 residues. This CDR3 reads CASSSTPGQETQYF. CDR3 bases: TGTGCCAGCTCATCTACTCCAGGACAAGAGACCCAGTACTTC.

The chain is built from TRBV24-1 and TRBJ2-3, with D tentatively TRBD1 (6 bases). Germline assignment: CDR1 KGHDR and CDR2 SFDVKD. Trimming stripped 12 bases from V and 2 bases from J, with 20 bases between. The CDR3 sequence is 15 residues long. CDR3 DNA sequence: TGTGCCGCCAAGACACTCCGGGACAACACAGATACGCAGTATTTT. Amino acid sequence: CAAKTLRDNTDTQYF.

In regard to this clonotype: No conserved phenylalanine or tryptophan is present at the end of the CDR3, so a read error is the likely explanation. The chain uses TRBV12-3 or TRBV12-4 and TRBJ2-7; 8 bases are a match to TRBD2. The length of the CDR3 is 14 residues. Trimming cost V 5 bases and J 2 bases; bases outside gene matches: 5. In DNA, the CDR3 is TGTGCCAGCAGTGCAAGCGGGAGCGCCTACGAGCAGTACCTC. Translation: CASSASGSAYEQYL.

The J gene is TRBJ1-1, the V gene TRBV12-3 or TRBV12-4; D is possibly TRBD1 (5 bases). Trimming cost V 6 bases and J 8 bases, with 19 bases left between them. The CDR3 loop spans 14 amino acids. CDR3 loop: CASRRDAQGTEAFF. For the CDR3, the DNA is TGTGCCAGCAGGCGTGATGCCCAGGGTACCGAAGCTTTCTTT.

This clonotype was counted only a few times. The rearrangement joins TRBV5-1 to TRBJ2-2, with 9 nucleotides matching TRBD2. The germline V gene has CDR1 SGHRS and CDR2 YFSETQ. V was pared by 0 bases and J by 8 bases, with 11 bases of the junction left unmatched. This CDR3 has 17 amino acids. The CDR3 coding sequence is TGCGCCAGCAGCTTGGATCCTAGCGGGAACCTGAGAGGGGAGCTGTTTTTT. This sequence encodes CASSLDPSGNLRGELFF.

The sample holds a few counts of this clonotype. The V and J genes are TRBV24-1 and TRBJ1-5; D is uncertain. Trimming took off 0 bases at V and 5 bases at J, with 7 bases between the two ends. CDR1 is KGHDR, CDR2 SFDVKD, per germline. CDR3 size: 14 residues. The chain's CDR3 is CATSDLKTDQPQHF. The DNA for the CDR3 is TGTGCCACCAGTGATTTGAAGACTGATCAGCCCCAGCATTTT.

The J gene is TRBJ2-4, the V gene TRBV21-1; no check of the table's D call, TRBD2, against the DNA was made. TRBV21-1 is classified as a pseudogene. CDR3 length: 16 residues. This CDR3 reads CASSKMTSGSPNIQYF. The CDR3 DNA is TGTGCCAGCAGCAAAATGACTAGCGGGAGCCCAAACATTCAGTACTTC.

This clonotype occurred a few times. The chain carries TRBV10-2 and TRBJ2-7, with TRBD2 matching 7 bases. V lost 6 bases to trimming and J lost 2 bases; unmatched junction nucleotides: 7. This CDR3 contains 14 residues. Germline CDR1 and CDR2: WSHSY and SAAADI. The CDR3 region is CASRFSGSAYEQYF. The CDR3 nucleotides read TGCGCCAGCAGATTTAGCGGGTCTGCCTACGAGCAGTACTTC.

CDR3 sequence (DNA): TGCGCCAGCAGCCTGACCTGGACAGGGGGCTACAGTAGCGGCACAGATACGCAGTATTTT. It encodes CASSLTWTGGYSSGTDTQYF. The chain links TRBV5-1 to TRBJ2-3; 11 nucleotides match TRBD1. Looked up from germline, CDR1 is SGHRS and CDR2 is YFSETQ. The CDR3 has 20 residues. Germline trimming cut 4 bases from V and 1 base from J; bases unmatched to any gene: 17.

The table lists this clonotype with a count of one. This rearrangement joins TRBV29-1 to TRBJ2-3; 8 bases are shared with TRBD1. This CDR3 has 13 amino acids. The V gene end was trimmed by 6 bases and the J gene end by 6 bases; junction bases not matched to a gene: 8. CDR1 and CDR2 from the germline V gene are SQVTM and ANQGSEA. CDR3 DNA: TGCAGCGTCCGCGGACAGGGCCCCGATACGCAGTATTTT. It specifies CSVRGQGPDTQYF.

This clonotype has more than one count but fewer than ten. The rearrangement uses TRBV5-1 and TRBJ1-2; TRBD1 aligns across 10 bases. The CDR3 consists of 15 residues. V shed 4 bases and J 5 bases; nucleotides not matched to a gene: 8. The germline V gene encodes CDR1 SGHRS and CDR2 YFSETQ. CDR3 protein: CASSPDRGREYGYTF. CDR3 sequence (DNA): TGCGCCAGCAGCCCAGACAGGGGGCGCGAATATGGCTACACCTTC.

This clonotype was seen a handful of times. The V gene is TRBV24-1, the J gene TRBJ2-2; the match to TRBD1 covers 7 bases. This CDR3 comprises 14 residues. The V segment lost 6 bases and the J segment 5 bases; nucleotides outside the gene matches: 5. The germline V gene has CDR1 KGHDR and CDR2 SFDVKD. In DNA form, the CDR3 reads TGTGCCACCAGTAAAACAGGGGCAACCGGGGAGCTGTTTTTT. Its translation is CATSKTGATGELFF.

The sample holds a few counts of this clonotype. DNA of the CDR3: TGCAGCGTTGGGGACACCAATGAGCAGTTCTTC. Translated: CSVGDTNEQFF. The chain uses TRBV29-1 and TRBJ2-1, with a tentative D call TRBD1 (6 bases). The CDR3 is 11 amino acids. Per the germline V gene, CDR1 is SQVTM and CDR2 is ANQGSEA. The V end lost 4 bases, the J end lost 6 bases, and 7 bases lay between the germline ends.

The sample holds many counts of this clonotype. The CDR3 nucleotides read TGTGCCAGCAGTTACTCAGGCCCCAGGGGGCTCTACAATGAGCAGTTCTTC. It encodes CASSYSGPRGLYNEQFF. The chain carries TRBV6-5 and TRBJ2-1, with 8 bases aligning to TRBD1. In germline, CDR1 is MNHEY, CDR2 SVGAGI. The trim removed 0 bases at V and 3 bases at J, leaving 7 bases unmatched. CDR3 length equals 17 residues.

The rearrangement uses TRBV10-2 and TRBJ2-7; TRBD2 aligns across 7 bases. The germline gives CDR1 WSHSY, CDR2 SAAADI. This CDR3 has 15 amino acids. With 7 bases clipped from V and 5 bases from J, the junction kept 14 bases outside the gene matches. The CDR3 region has the DNA TGCGCCAGCAAGGATCTCAGCGGGAACATCAACGAGCAGTACTTC. Amino acid sequence: CASKDLSGNINEQYF.

In this sample, this clonotype turned up a few times. This chain connects TRBV24-1 to TRBJ2-6; D may be TRBD1 (5 bases). V was cut by 4 bases and J by 2 bases, with 8 bases left in between. The CDR3 contains 15 residues. Germline V gives CDR1 KGHDR, CDR2 SFDVKD. The CDR3 DNA is TGTGCCACCAGTGACGCAGGGACTGGGGCCAACGTCCTGACTTTC. Translation gives CATSDAGTGANVLTF.

As DNA, the CDR3 is TGCGCCAGCAGCTCGAATAGCGGGGAGTCCTACAATGAGCAGTTCTTC. This gives the protein CASSSNSGESYNEQFF. The rearrangement uses TRBV5-1 and TRBJ2-1, with 8 bases matching TRBD2. Germline CDR1 is SGHRS and CDR2 is YFSETQ. The CDR3 loop spans 16 amino acids. The ends lost 3 bases at V and 1 base at J; junction bases unmatched: 6.

This clonotype was recorded a few times. V and J are TRBV2 and TRBJ2-2; D unclear. The CDR3 contains 14 residues. Trimming pared 6 bases from V and 4 bases from J, leaving 12 bases between. The germline gives CDR1 SNHLY, CDR2 FYNNEI. The CDR3 here is CASRIGQATGELFF. The CDR3 region has the DNA TGTGCCAGCAGAATTGGGCAGGCCACCGGGGAGCTGTTTTTT.

This clonotype was counted between two and nine times. The V and J genes are TRBV7-2 and TRBJ2-3; 7 nucleotides agree with TRBD2. There are 15 residues in the CDR3. Germline V gene data show CDR1 as SGHTA and CDR2 as FQGNSA. The J segment lost 7 bases and the V segment lost 3 bases, leaving 10 bases of the junction unmatched. In DNA form, the CDR3 reads TGTGCCAGCAGCTTCTCTCGGGAGGTCAGGTATACGCAGTATTTT. Protein sequence: CASSFSREVRYTQYF. Full variable domain (rest looked up from reference TRBV7-2 and TRBJ2-3): GAGVSQSPSNKVTEKGKDVELRCDPISGHTALYWYRQSLGQGLEFLIYFQGNSAPDKSGLPSDRFSAERTGGSVSTLTIQRTQQEDSAVYLCASSFSREVRYTQYFGPGTRLTVL.

This clonotype was observed many times. The chain has TRBV5-1 and TRBJ2-7; 11 nucleotides agree with TRBD1. This CDR3 has 15 amino acids. With V trimmed by 0 bases and J by 3 bases, 2 bases remained unmatched. The germline CDR1 and CDR2 sequences are SGHRS and YFSETQ. CDR3 in amino acids: CASSLGGTGGYEQYF. The CDR3, as DNA: TGCGCCAGCAGCTTGGGCGGGACAGGGGGCTACGAGCAGTACTTC.

This clonotype turned up a few times. This chain uses TRBV20-1 with TRBJ2-3; 8 nucleotides line up with TRBD2. CDR1 DFQATT and CDR2 SNEGSKA come from the germline V gene (reference sequence). The CDR3 totals 15 residues. V was clipped by 3 bases and J by 2 bases; unmatched bases: 7. In nucleotides, the CDR3 is TGCAGTGCTAGGACTAGCGCTATCTACACAGATACGCAGTATTTT. Its protein product is CSARTSAIYTDTQYF.